This paragraph reports one TCR beta chain. CDR3 size: 15 residues. CDR1 and CDR2 from the germline V gene are SGHKS and YYEKEE (reference sequence). The V and J ends lost 2 bases and 5 bases respectively, with 16 bases between them. These data belong to a study of tumour-infiltrating T cells in Burkitt lymphoma. Looking at the study overall: Overall and progression-free survival were predicted by productive clonality.

Measured with immunoSEQ multiplex PCR; TCRdb has only the in-frame clones, and not every one. The sample lists under 15,000 clones, 25% to 35% occurring once. This TCR was sampled from a human donor with diffuse large B-cell lymphoma. This sequence joins TRBV5-5 and TRBJ1-2, with D tentatively TRBD1 (6 bases). The specimen sequenced was tumor tissue. The CDR3 DNA sequence: TGTGCCAGCAGCTTAGGAACAGGGATAATGTATGGCTACACCTTC. It encodes CASSLGTGIMYGYTF. The whole variable domain, remainder taken from reference TRBV5-5 and TRBJ1-2, is DAGVTQSPTHLIKTRGQQVTLRCSPISGHKSVSWYQQVLGQGPQFIFQYYEKEERGRGNFPDRFSARQFPNYSSELNVNALLLGDSALYLCASSLGTGIMYGYTFGSGTRLTVV.